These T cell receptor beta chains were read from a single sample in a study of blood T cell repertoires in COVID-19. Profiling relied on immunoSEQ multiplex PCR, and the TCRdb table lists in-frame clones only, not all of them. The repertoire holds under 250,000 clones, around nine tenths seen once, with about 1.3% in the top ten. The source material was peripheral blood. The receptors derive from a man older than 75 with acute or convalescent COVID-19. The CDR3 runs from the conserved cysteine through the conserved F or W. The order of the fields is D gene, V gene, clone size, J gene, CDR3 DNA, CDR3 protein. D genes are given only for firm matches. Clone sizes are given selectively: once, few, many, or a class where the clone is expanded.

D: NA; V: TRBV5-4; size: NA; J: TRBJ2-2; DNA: TGTGCCAGCAGCACGGGAAGTCGCGTGAACACCGGGGAGCTGTTTTTT; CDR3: CASSTGSRVNTGELFF
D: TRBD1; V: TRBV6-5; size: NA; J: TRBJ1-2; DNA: TGTGCCAGCAGTCCTGGGACAGGGGGCGCCTATGGCTACACCTTC; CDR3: CASSPGTGGAYGYTF
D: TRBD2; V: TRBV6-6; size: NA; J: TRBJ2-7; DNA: TGTGCCAGCCGGGACTACTACGAGCAGTACTTC; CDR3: CASRDYYEQYF
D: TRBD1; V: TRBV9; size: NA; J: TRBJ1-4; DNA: TGTGCCAGCAGCGTAGATGCGGGACAGGGTGGTGAAAAACTGTTTTTT; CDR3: CASSVDAGQGGEKLFF
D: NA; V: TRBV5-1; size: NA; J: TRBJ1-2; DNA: TGCGCCAGCAGCTTGGAAGGGGAAGTTCGCTATGGCTACACCTTC; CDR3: CASSLEGEVRYGYTF
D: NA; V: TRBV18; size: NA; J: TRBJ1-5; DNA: TGTGCCAGCTCACCAAGCGAATCCGTAAATCAGCCCCAGCATTTT; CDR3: CASSPSESVNQPQHF
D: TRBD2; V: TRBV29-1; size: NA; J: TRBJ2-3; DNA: TGCAGCGTTTCTAGCGGGACTAGCACAGATACGCAGTATTTT; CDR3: CSVSSGTSTDTQYF
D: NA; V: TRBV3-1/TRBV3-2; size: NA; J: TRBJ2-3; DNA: TGTGCCAGCAGCCAAGCCCGGGCAGATACGCAGTATTTT; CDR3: CASSQARADTQYF
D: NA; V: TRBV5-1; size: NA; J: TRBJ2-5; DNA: TGCGCCAGCTTTATTCGGCAAGAGACCCAGTACTTC; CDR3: CASFIRQETQYF
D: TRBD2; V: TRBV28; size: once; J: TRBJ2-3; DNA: TGTGCCAGCAGTTTACGCGGGAGATACACAGATACGCAGTATTTT; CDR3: CASSLRGRYTDTQYF
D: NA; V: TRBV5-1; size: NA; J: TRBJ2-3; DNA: TGCGCCAGCAGCTTGGACAGTACCCAGACAGATACGCAGTATTTT; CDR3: CASSLDSTQTDTQYF
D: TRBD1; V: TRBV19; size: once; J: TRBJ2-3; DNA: TGTGCCAGTAGTACAGACAGGGTTAGCACAGATACGCAGTATTTT; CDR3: CASSTDRVSTDTQYF
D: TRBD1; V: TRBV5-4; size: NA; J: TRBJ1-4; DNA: TGTGCCAGCAGCAAAGAGACAGGGGGGCGAGAAAAACTGTTTTTT; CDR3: CASSKETGGREKLFF
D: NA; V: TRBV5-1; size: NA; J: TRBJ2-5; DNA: TGCGCCAGCAGCTTGGGCAGGGGTGAGACCCAGTACTTC; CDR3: CASSLGRGETQYF
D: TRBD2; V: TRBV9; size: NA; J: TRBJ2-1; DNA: TGTGCCAGCAGCGTAGGGGGCGGGGGGGCCCCTGAGCAGTTCTTC; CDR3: CASSVGGGGAPEQFF
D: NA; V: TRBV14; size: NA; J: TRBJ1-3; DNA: TGTGCCAGCAGCCAAGACACCTACTCTGGAAACACCATATATTTT; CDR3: CASSQDTYSGNTIYF
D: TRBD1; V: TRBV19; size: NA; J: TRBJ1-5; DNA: TGTGCCAGCCAACCGGGACAGTCCTATAGCAATCAGCCCCAGCATTTT; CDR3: CASQPGQSYSNQPQHF
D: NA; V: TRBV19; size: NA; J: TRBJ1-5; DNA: TGTGCCAGTAGCCGAACAGTCTCTGGGCAGCCCCAGCATTTT; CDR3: CASSRTVSGQPQHF
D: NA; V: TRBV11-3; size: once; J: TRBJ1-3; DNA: TGTGCCAGCAGCTATCATAGAAGGGTAGGCGGGTCTGGAAACACCATATATTTT; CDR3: CASSYHRRVGGSGNTIYF
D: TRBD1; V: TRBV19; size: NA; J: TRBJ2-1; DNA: TGTGCCAGTAGTATATTTCGGACAGGTAGGAATGAGCAGTTCTTC; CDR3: CASSIFRTGRNEQFF
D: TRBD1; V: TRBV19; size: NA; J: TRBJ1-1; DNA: TGTGCCAGTAGCGGACAGGGGAACACTGAAGCTTTCTTT; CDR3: CASSGQGNTEAFF
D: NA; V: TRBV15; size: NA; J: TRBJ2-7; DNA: TGTGCCACCAGCAGAGATCAGGGGCGTCCTCGGGAGCAGTACTTC; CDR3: CATSRDQGRPREQYF
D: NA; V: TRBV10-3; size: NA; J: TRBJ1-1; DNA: TGTGCCATCAGTGAGTGGGCGGGGGCGAACACTGAAGCTTTCTTT; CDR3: CAISEWAGANTEAFF
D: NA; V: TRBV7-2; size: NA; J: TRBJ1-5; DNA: TGTGCCAGCACCTCTTGGGGGCCTAGCAATCAGCCCCAGCATTTT; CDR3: CASTSWGPSNQPQHF
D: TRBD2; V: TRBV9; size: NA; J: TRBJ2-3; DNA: TGTGCCAGCAGCGTAGGAGGTAGCGGGGGGATCACAGATACGCAGTATTTT; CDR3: CASSVGGSGGITDTQYF
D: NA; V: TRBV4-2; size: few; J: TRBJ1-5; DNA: TGTGCCAGCAGCCAAGATGGGCAACGCAGGCAGCCCCAGCATTTT; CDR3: CASSQDGQRRQPQHF
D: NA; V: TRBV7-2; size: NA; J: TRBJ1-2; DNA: TGTGCCAGCAGCTTACGGCAGGCCATTAACTATGGCTACACCTTC; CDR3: CASSLRQAINYGYTF
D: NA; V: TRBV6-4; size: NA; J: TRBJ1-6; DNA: TGTGCCAGCAGTCTACAGGGAGCCTCCTATTCACCCCTCCACTTT; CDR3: CASSLQGASYSPLHF
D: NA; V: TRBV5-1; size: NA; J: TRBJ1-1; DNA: TGCGCCAGCAGCTTGGACGGCGGGGGGGCTGAAGCTTTCTTT; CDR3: CASSLDGGGAEAFF
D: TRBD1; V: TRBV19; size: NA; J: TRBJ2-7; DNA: TGTGCCAGTAGTATTGGACAGGGGGCCTACTACGAGCAGTACTTC; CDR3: CASSIGQGAYYEQYF
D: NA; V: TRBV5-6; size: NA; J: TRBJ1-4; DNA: TGTGCCAGCAGCCGTCGGGACACAGTTAATGAAAAACTGTTTTTT; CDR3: CASSRRDTVNEKLFF
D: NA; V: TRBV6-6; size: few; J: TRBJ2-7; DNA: TGTGCCAGCAGTTACGGTACTACTTTTAACGAGCAGTACTTC; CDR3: CASSYGTTFNEQYF
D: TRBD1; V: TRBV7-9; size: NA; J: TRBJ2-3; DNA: TGTGCCAGCAGCTTAGCCCAGGGGGCCACAGATACGCAGTATTTT; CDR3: CASSLAQGATDTQYF
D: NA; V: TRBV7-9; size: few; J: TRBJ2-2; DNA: TGTGCCAGCAGCCACAAAAGCCGGGGGGCCTCGAACACCGGGGAGCTGTTTTTT; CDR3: CASSHKSRGASNTGELFF
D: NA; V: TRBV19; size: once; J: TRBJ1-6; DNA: TGTGCCAGTAGACTCAGGCAGGCGAATTCACCCCTCCACTTT; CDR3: CASRLRQANSPLHF
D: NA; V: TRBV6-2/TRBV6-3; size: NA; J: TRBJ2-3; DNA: TGTGCCAGCAGTCTACAGGGAAACCCAGATACGCAGTATTTT; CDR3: CASSLQGNPDTQYF
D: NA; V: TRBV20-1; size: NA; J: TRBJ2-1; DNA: TGCAGTGCCCCTCTCATCCGGGAGCAGTTCTTC; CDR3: CSAPLIREQFF
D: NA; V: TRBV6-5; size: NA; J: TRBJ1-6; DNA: TGTGCCAGTAGCCGGGATTATAATTCACCCCTCCACTTT; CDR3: CASSRDYNSPLHF
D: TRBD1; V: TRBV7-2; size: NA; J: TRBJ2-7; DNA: TGTGCCAGCAGCAGTTGGGGGACAGGGGGTACCGAGCAGTACTTC; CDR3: CASSSWGTGGTEQYF
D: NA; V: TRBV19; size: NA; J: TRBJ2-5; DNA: TGTGCCAGTAGTACAGAAGAGACCCAGTACTTC; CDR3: CASSTEETQYF
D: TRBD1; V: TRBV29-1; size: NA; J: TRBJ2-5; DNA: TGCAGCGTTTACAGGGGCTCGGAGACCCAGTACTTC; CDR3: CSVYRGSETQYF
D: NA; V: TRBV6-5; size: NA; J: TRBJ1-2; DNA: TGTGCCAGCAGACCCCCCGGGGACACCTATGGCTACACCTTC; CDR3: CASRPPGDTYGYTF
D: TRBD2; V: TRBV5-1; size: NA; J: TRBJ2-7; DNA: TGCGCCAGCAGGGGGGGTAGCGGGAGCTACGAGCAGTACTTC; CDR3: CASRGGSGSYEQYF
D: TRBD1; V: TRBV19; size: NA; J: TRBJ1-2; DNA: TGTGCCAGTAGTATGAGAGGGACAGGGGGCGGCCCCTATGGCTACACCTTC; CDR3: CASSMRGTGGGPYGYTF
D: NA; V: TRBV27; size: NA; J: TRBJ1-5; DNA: TGTGCCAGCAGTTTCACAGGGCCAAATCAGCCCCAGCATTTT; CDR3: CASSFTGPNQPQHF
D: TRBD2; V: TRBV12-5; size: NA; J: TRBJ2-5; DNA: TGTGCTAGTGGGGAAGCGGGAGCTTGGGAGACCCAGTACTTC; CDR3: CASGEAGAWETQYF
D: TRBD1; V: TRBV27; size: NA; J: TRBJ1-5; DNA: TGTGCCAGCAGTCCCGGGACAGGCTCCAATCAGCCCCAGCATTTT; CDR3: CASSPGTGSNQPQHF